Listed below are T cell receptor beta chains from one sample, sequenced in a study of beta chain features in type 1 diabetes. Method: immunoSEQ multiplex PCR; TCRdb's copy keeps in-frame clones and lacks some. The sample lists around 430,000 clones; approximately 28% were seen once. What was sequenced was naive CD4+ T cells from blood. The receptors come from a man aged 18-30 years in good health. Both conserved end residues are part of each CDR3. Fields, in order: V gene, J gene, D gene, clone size, CDR3 DNA, CDR3 protein. The D gene is left open where the match is weak. Only some rows state a clone size, as once, few, many or a class for expanded clones.

v_call: TRBV9; j_call: TRBJ2-2; d_call: TRBD2; clone_size: -; cdr3_nt: TGTGCCAGCAGCGTAGAACTAGCGGGGGACACCGGGGAGCTGTTTTTT; cdr3_aa: CASSVELAGDTGELFF
v_call: TRBV30; j_call: TRBJ2-1; d_call: -; clone_size: -; cdr3_nt: TGTGCCTGGAGTGTGGATGAGCAGTTCTTC; cdr3_aa: CAWSVDEQFF
v_call: TRBV29-1; j_call: TRBJ2-7; d_call: TRBD1; clone_size: few; cdr3_nt: TGCAGCGTGGGACAGACCTACGAGCAGTACTTC; cdr3_aa: CSVGQTYEQYF
v_call: TRBV30; j_call: TRBJ1-2; d_call: -; clone_size: few; cdr3_nt: TGTGCCTGGAGTGTACGGAGGCAGGCGTCCTATGGCTACACCTTC; cdr3_aa: CAWSVRRQASYGYTF
v_call: TRBV9; j_call: TRBJ1-1; d_call: -; clone_size: -; cdr3_nt: TGTGCCAGCAGCGTAGCGGCAAGGAACACTGAAGCTTTCTTT; cdr3_aa: CASSVAARNTEAFF
v_call: TRBV29-1; j_call: TRBJ2-3; d_call: TRBD1; clone_size: once; cdr3_nt: TGCAGCGTAGCCGGACAGGTAACAGATACGCAGTATTTT; cdr3_aa: CSVAGQVTDTQYF
v_call: TRBV6-1; j_call: TRBJ2-7; d_call: TRBD1; clone_size: -; cdr3_nt: TGTGCCAGCAGTGAAGCGGAACCCCGACAGGGGTCCCACGAGCAGTACTTC; cdr3_aa: CASSEAEPRQGSHEQYF
v_call: TRBV28; j_call: TRBJ2-5; d_call: -; clone_size: -; cdr3_nt: TGTGCCAGCAGTTTTGCCAGCAATACTCAGACCCAGTACTTC; cdr3_aa: CASSFASNTQTQYF
v_call: TRBV29-1; j_call: TRBJ2-5; d_call: -; clone_size: -; cdr3_nt: TGCAGCGTTGCCCCCAGGGTTTCAGAGACCCAGTACTTC; cdr3_aa: CSVAPRVSETQYF
v_call: TRBV7-3; j_call: TRBJ1-1; d_call: -; clone_size: -; cdr3_nt: TGTGCCAGCAGCTTAAGCGTACAGGGTAGCGCTTTCTTT; cdr3_aa: CASSLSVQGSAFF
v_call: TRBV2; j_call: TRBJ2-3; d_call: TRBD2; clone_size: few; cdr3_nt: TGTGCCAGCAGGGCACTAGCGGATACGCAGTATTTT; cdr3_aa: CASRALADTQYF
v_call: TRBV5-4; j_call: TRBJ1-1; d_call: -; clone_size: -; cdr3_nt: TGTGCCAGCAGCTTGGCAGGGATGAACACTGAAGCTTTCTTT; cdr3_aa: CASSLAGMNTEAFF
v_call: TRBV11-2; j_call: TRBJ1-5; d_call: -; clone_size: -; cdr3_nt: TGTGCCAGCAGCTTCCGGGGCAATCAGCCCCAGCATTTT; cdr3_aa: CASSFRGNQPQHF
v_call: TRBV25-1; j_call: TRBJ2-3; d_call: -; clone_size: few; cdr3_nt: TGTGCCAGCAGTGAACTGGGGGCCCTAGATACGCAGTATTTT; cdr3_aa: CASSELGALDTQYF
v_call: TRBV30; j_call: TRBJ1-2; d_call: -; clone_size: few; cdr3_nt: TGTGCCTGGAGTGTACGGGCAGGGTGGGCGATGGACTATGGCTACACCTTC; cdr3_aa: CAWSVRAGWAMDYGYTF
v_call: TRBV4-3; j_call: TRBJ2-1; d_call: -; clone_size: few; cdr3_nt: TGCGCCAGCAGCCAGGGATCGAGGGACTATGAGCAGTTCTTC; cdr3_aa: CASSQGSRDYEQFF
v_call: TRBV6-6; j_call: TRBJ2-7; d_call: -; clone_size: -; cdr3_nt: TGTGCCAGCAGTTACTCGGGGGGATCCTACGAGCAGTACTTC; cdr3_aa: CASSYSGGSYEQYF
v_call: TRBV5-6; j_call: TRBJ2-1; d_call: -; clone_size: -; cdr3_nt: TGTGCCAGCAGCTTGGGGGACTTCTGGTGGAATGAGCAGTTCTTC; cdr3_aa: CASSLGDFWWNEQFF
v_call: TRBV9; j_call: TRBJ2-1; d_call: -; clone_size: few; cdr3_nt: TGTGCCAGCAGCGTCCGGGACCAATACAATGAGCAGTTCTTC; cdr3_aa: CASSVRDQYNEQFF
v_call: TRBV7-2; j_call: TRBJ1-5; d_call: TRBD1; clone_size: few; cdr3_nt: TGTGCCAGCAGCTCGAGACAGGGGCAGCAGCCCCAGCATTTT; cdr3_aa: CASSSRQGQQPQHF
v_call: TRBV30; j_call: TRBJ1-1; d_call: -; clone_size: few; cdr3_nt: TGTGCCTGGAGCCCGGTGGAAACTGAAGCTTTCTTT; cdr3_aa: CAWSPVETEAFF
v_call: TRBV19; j_call: TRBJ1-2; d_call: TRBD1; clone_size: -; cdr3_nt: TGTGCCAGTAGCGTCATGGAGGGGGCCTACGCCTATGGCTACACCTTC; cdr3_aa: CASSVMEGAYAYGYTF
v_call: TRBV7-3; j_call: TRBJ2-1; d_call: -; clone_size: -; cdr3_nt: TGTGCCAGCAGCCGGAGCCCCTACAATGAGCAGTTCTTC; cdr3_aa: CASSRSPYNEQFF
v_call: TRBV7-3; j_call: TRBJ2-7; d_call: TRBD1; clone_size: -; cdr3_nt: TGTGCCAGCAGCTCTCATCCGGGACAGGAGGTCTCCTACGAGCAGTACTTC; cdr3_aa: CASSSHPGQEVSYEQYF